Sequencing of this T cell receptor (beta chain) was carried out in a study of naive CD8 T cells in extremely preterm neonates. Extremely preterm births at 23-27 weeks of gestation supplied the samples. Pregnancies with fetal demise were excluded. Germline assignment: CDR1 MNHEY and CDR2 SMNVEV (reference sequence). V lost 5 bases and J lost 0, with 14 bases in between. The CDR3 loop spans 16 amino acids. Findings and caveats of the study: Compared with older groups, preterm CDR3s were shorter, with fewer N additions and less trimming.

With regard to this clone: Its antigen is as yet unknown.

TCRdb's table, derived via immunoSEQ multiplex PCR, lists solely in-frame clones and lacks some. Altogether 21,000 or so clones are present, approximately 90% being singletons, with the ten largest covering 0.8% to 0.95%. The sequence was collected from a boy who was born preterm. The V gene is TRBV27, the J gene TRBJ1-5; D remains unclear. Sequenced sample: naive CD8+ T cells from cord blood. The CDR3 here is CASSPRDGYSNQPQHF. The CDR3, as DNA: TGTGCCAGCAGTCCTAGAGACGGCTATAGCAATCAGCCCCAGCATTTT.